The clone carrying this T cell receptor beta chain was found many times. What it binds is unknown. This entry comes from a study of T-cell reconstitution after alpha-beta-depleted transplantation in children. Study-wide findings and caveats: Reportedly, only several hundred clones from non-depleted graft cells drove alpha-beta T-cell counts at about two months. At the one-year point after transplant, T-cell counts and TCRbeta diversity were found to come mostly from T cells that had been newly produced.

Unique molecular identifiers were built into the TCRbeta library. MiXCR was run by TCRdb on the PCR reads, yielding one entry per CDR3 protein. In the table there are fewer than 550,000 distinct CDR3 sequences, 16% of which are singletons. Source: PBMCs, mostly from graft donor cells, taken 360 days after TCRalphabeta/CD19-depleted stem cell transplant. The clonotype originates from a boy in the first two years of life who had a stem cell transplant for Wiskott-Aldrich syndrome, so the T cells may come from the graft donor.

The DNA for the CDR3 is TGCAGTGCTAGGCGGACAGGGGGCCTCCAAGAGACCCAGTACTTC. This encodes CSARRTGGLQETQYF. The chain has TRBV20-1 and TRBJ2-5; 11 bases are shared with TRBD1. The CDR3 runs 15 residues. V lost 3 bases, J lost 1 base, and 4 bases stayed unmatched. Germline V gives CDR1 DFQATT, CDR2 SNEGSKA (reference sequence).